This paragraph reports one TCR beta chain. These data are taken from a study of shared clonotypes between healthy human individuals. The authors distributed each subset's genomic DNA evenly over several immunoSEQ plates. Measured with immunoSEQ multiplex PCR; TCRdb has only the in-frame clones, and not every one. Among roughly 1,800,000 clones listed, approximately 94% were seen once. Germline V gene sequence: CDR1 MDHEN, CDR2 SYDVKM. The junction had 4 bases not matched to a gene; V was cut back by 6 bases and J by 6 bases. The CDR3 covers 13 residues. The naive CD8 population came from CD45RO-negative cells selected for CCR7, without terminally differentiated effector memory CD45RA+ cells.

The chain uses TRBV28 and TRBJ2-4, with TRBD1 identical over 8 bases. This receptor was taken from a young man in good health. Input material: naive CD8+ T cells sorted from blood. The CDR3 region has the DNA TGTGCCAGCAGGACAGGGGAAGGAAACATTCAGTACTTC. This gives the protein CASRTGEGNIQYF.